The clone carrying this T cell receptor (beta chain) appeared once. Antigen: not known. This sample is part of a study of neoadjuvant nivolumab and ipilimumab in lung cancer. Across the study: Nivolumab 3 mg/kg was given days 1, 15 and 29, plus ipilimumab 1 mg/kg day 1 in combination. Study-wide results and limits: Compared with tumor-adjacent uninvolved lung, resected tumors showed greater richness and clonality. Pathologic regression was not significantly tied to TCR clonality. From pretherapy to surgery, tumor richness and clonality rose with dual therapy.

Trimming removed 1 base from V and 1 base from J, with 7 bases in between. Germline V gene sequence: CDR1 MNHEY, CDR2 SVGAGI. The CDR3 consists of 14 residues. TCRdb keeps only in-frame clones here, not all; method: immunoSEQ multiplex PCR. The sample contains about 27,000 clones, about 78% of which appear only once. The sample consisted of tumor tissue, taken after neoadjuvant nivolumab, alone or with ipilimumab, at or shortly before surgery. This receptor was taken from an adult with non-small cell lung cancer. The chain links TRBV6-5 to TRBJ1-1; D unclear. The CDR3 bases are TGTGCCAGCAGTTACTTCGGGGAGAACACTGAAGCTTTCTTT. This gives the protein CASSYFGENTEAFF.